The sequence of this T cell receptor (beta chain) was determined in a study of monozygotic twins with cystic fibrosis. Findings of the study overall: J usage was most co-twin-similar in 8 of 16 pairs, V in 13.

Generated by immunoSEQ multiplex PCR, the TCRdb table keeps only in-frame clones and is missing some. This table has about 32,000 clones, more than 85% appearing once. With respect to this clone: The antigen is unknown.

This CDR3 region has 15 residues. Trimming left V 1 base short and J 2 bases short, with 10 bases between. The V gene's germline CDR1 is LNHNV and CDR2 YYDKDF (reference sequence). Sequencing input: blood. This TCR was recovered from a girl under 10 years old with cystic fibrosis. The chain recombines TRBV15 with TRBJ2-3; tentative D call: TRBD2 (5 bases). CDR3: CATSRAGSNTDTQYF. The CDR3 nucleotides read TGTGCCACCAGCAGAGCGGGGTCCAACACAGATACGCAGTATTTT.